This TCR beta chain was recorded in a study of OX40 agonist ivuxolimab in advanced cancers. The wider study: At 0.01 to 10 mg/kg, ivuxolimab was administered intravenously to patients every 2 weeks. Three patients got partial responses; one had hepatocellular carcinoma and two had cutaneous melanoma. General observations from the study: Low normalized clonal expansion also occurred in some nonresponding patients. Near-lowest levels of clonal expansion characterized partial responders at 0.1-3.0 mg/kg.

Method: immunoSEQ multiplex PCR; TCRdb's copy keeps in-frame clones and lacks some. Counted here are 71,000 or so clones, over 90% occurring once; the ten biggest clones make up 5.5% to 7%. In the case of this clone: The antigen is undetermined.

In germline, CDR1 is SGDLS, CDR2 YYNGEE. Losses at the gene ends were 4 bases for V and 7 bases for J; bases not matched to a gene: 6. This CDR3 is 14 amino acids long. The chain carries TRBV9 and TRBJ2-3, with 10 bases fitting TRBD1. The sequences come from CD4+ or CD8+ T cells sorted from blood, collected in a trial of the OX40 agonist ivuxolimab. This TCR derives from an adult with an advanced solid tumor such as melanoma, head and neck, liver or kidney cancer. Here the CDR3 reads CASSPGQGWNTQYF. Written as DNA, the CDR3 is TGTGCCAGCAGCCCGGGACAGGGGTGGAATACGCAGTATTTT. Filled out from reference TRBV9 and TRBJ2-3, the complete variable domain reads DSGVTQTPKHLITATGQRVTLRCSPRSGDLSVYWYQQSLDQGLQFLIQYYNGEERAKGNILERFSAQQFPDLHSELNLSSLELGDSALYFCASSPGQGWNTQYFGPGTRLTVL.